This paragraph reports one T cell receptor beta chain. Its antigen target is currently unknown. No base qualities exist here, and no much larger clone lies one base off it. This sample was included in a study of blood T cell repertoires in COVID-19 (dated by TCRdb to the early 2020s). About the full investigation: Collaborator samples came from the United States, Italy and Spain and covered acute and convalescent phases of COVID-19. The prospective study material was composed of cDNA or gDNA derived from T cells, B-cell-depleted T cells, or PBMCs. Deeply sampled blood TCRbeta repertoires from subjects exposed to, actively infected with, or recovered from COVID-19 were included in the dataset. A freely available public database, intended as a resource for researchers studying the immune response to SARS-CoV-2, is where the repertoires were released. Samples came from the ongoing ImmuneRACE study (first 160 participants) plus 1,254 subjects from 6 global collaborators. Nearly every sample came with metadata listing a de-identified subject ID, COVID-19 status, age in years and sex. Where available, HLA class I and class II types were obtained from metadata supplied by the sample provider rather than from assay-based typing.

Spanning cysteine to phenylalanine, the CDR3 consists of 13 amino acids. Just CDR3 DNA is preserved here, 39 bases in frame from base 1. CDR1 and CDR2, looked up from the germline V gene (reference sequence), are LNHDA and SQIVND. The junction shows trimming of 3 bases on V and 7 bases on J, plus 9 bases between the germline ends. General findings and caveats noted by the study authors: The quantity of clinical and demographic metadata differed by source and by participant and was supplied without curation.

TCRbeta CDR3 regions were amplified from genomic DNA by means of the immunoSEQ Assay, a bias-controlled multiplex PCR. In the paper's pipeline: Within the assay, amplification of reference gene primers was used to estimate how many nucleated cells each sample contained. To quantify the absolute abundance of each unique TCRbeta CDR3 rearrangement, sequence reads were collapsed and filtered. For each sample, productive Simpson clonality was calculated by taking the square root of Simpson's diversity index across productive rearrangements. TCRdb re-hosts the immuneACCESS table, in-frame sequences only. Its copies lack some clones; in the studies checked, an unresolved V gene accounts for under half of them, and the cause for the rest is not known. V, J and clone size reflect that table, while D and trimming were determined from the DNA. Across this sample there are 150,000 to 180,000 clones, with around 90% seen only once. The ten largest make up roughly 0.51% of the sample.

Whole blood was collected in K2EDTA tubes by collaborating institutions according to the institutions' own protocols. Collaborator samples were shipped for TCRbeta analysis as frozen whole blood, isolated PBMCs, or DNA extracted from either sample type. This chain is built from TRBV19 and TRBJ1-4; TRBD1 could be the D gene, as 6 bases match. This clonotype was obtained from a man in his fifties or sixties with acute or convalescent COVID-19. The sample consisted of peripheral blood. The CDR3 reads as follows: CASSMGHGEKLFF. The DNA sequence is given as TGTGCCAGTAGTATGGGACATGGTGAAAAACTGTTTTTT.